Detailed here is one TCR beta chain. The target antigen is unknown. In the source study's methods: Filtering was not the same, since immunoSEQ gave junction-only sequences without quality scores. Repertoires were generated with immunoSEQ multiplex PCR, while TCRdb's copy carries only in-frame clones and drops some. V and J calls and clone size follow that table, whereas D and trimming were derived from the DNA. The repertoire holds about 2.3 million clones, with 85% to 95% as singletons. Trimming took off 1 base at V and 5 bases at J, with 15 bases between the two ends. Germline CDR1 reads SGHRS; CDR2 reads YFSETQ. The CDR3 spans 15 residues. These data originate in a study of shared clonotypes between healthy human individuals. Study conclusions and caveats: It was only blood that was sampled, and tissue repertoires likely differ.

The source material was naive CD4+ T cells from PBMCs. As to subset: CD45RA+ positively selected. This receptor was identified in a man in his late teens or twenties in good health. Some clones in this sample may be carry-over from other donors' samples. The genes are TRBV5-1 and TRBJ1-1; D might be TRBD1 (5 bases). The CDR3 here is CASSLFGGGETEAFF. CDR3 coding DNA: TGCGCCAGCAGCTTGTTTGGGGGTGGAGAAACTGAAGCTTTCTTT.